These 25 T cell receptor beta chains originate from one sample sequenced in a study of OX40 agonist ivuxolimab in advanced cancers. Libraries were prepared by immunoSEQ multiplex PCR; TCRdb keeps only in-frame clonotypes and omits some of them. The sample has about 66,000 clones, about three quarters seen once. Sequenced material: CD4+ or CD8+ T cells sorted from blood, taken in a trial of the OX40 agonist ivuxolimab. These receptor sequences come from an adult with an advanced solid tumor such as melanoma, head and neck, liver or kidney cancer.

The chain links TRBV7-9 to TRBJ1-1, with D possibly being TRBD1 (6 bases). The CDR3 spans 12 residues. The germline V gene has CDR1 SEHNR and CDR2 FQNEAQ (reference sequence). Deletions cut 4 bases from V and 8 bases from J, with 11 bases between. The CDR3 DNA is TGTGCCAGCAGCTCCGTCGGGACAGAAGCTTTCTTT. Translating it yields CASSSVGTEAFF. Variable domain in full (rest from reference TRBV7-9 and TRBJ1-1): DTGVSQNPRHKITKRGQNVTFRCDPISEHNRLYWYRQTLGQGPEFLTYFQNEAQLEKSRLLSDRFSAERPKGSFSTLEIQRTEQGDSAMYLCASSSVGTEAFFGQGTRLTVV.

V usage is TRBV6-6 and J usage is TRBJ2-6; D ambiguous. The CDR3 is made up of 13 amino acids. Germline values: CDR1 MNHNY, CDR2 SVGAGI (reference sequence). The V end lost 6 bases, the J end lost 4 bases, and 7 bases lay between the germline ends. CDR3 in amino acids: CASSRTGANVLTF. CDR3 DNA sequence: TGTGCCAGCAGCCGAACCGGGGCCAACGTCCTGACTTTC.

The sample holds many counts of this clone. The rearrangement joins TRBV14 to TRBJ1-1; D ambiguous. The germline V gene encodes CDR1 SGHDN and CDR2 FVKESK. Trimming left V 2 bases short and J 9 bases short, with 19 bases between. The CDR3 consists of 15 residues. The chain's CDR3 is CASSQILGSAGKAFF. CDR3 nucleotides: TGTGCCAGCAGCCAAATCCTCGGGTCAGCGGGTAAAGCTTTCTTT.

This rearrangement joins TRBV19 to TRBJ1-2, with a tentative D call TRBD1 (5 bases). The CDR3 has 15 residues. The V gene lost 5 bases and the J gene lost 0 bases, with 13 bases spanning the gap. In germline, CDR1 is LNHDA, CDR2 SQIVND (reference sequence). The chain's CDR3 is CASSPGIDTNYGYTF. CDR3 nucleotides: TGTGCCAGTAGTCCAGGGATCGACACTAACTATGGCTACACCTTC.

The chain joins TRBV6-5 to TRBJ2-7, with TRBD2 matching 10 bases. Per the germline V gene, CDR1 is MNHEY and CDR2 is SVGAGI. This CDR3 has 15 residues. Unmatched junction bases numbered 4, after V lost 1 base and J lost 4 bases. The CDR3 loop reads CASSYWASGSYEQYF. DNA of the CDR3: TGTGCCAGCAGTTACTGGGCTAGCGGGAGTTACGAGCAGTACTTC.

This rearrangement joins TRBV11-2 to TRBJ2-3; 11 bases match TRBD2. In germline, CDR1 is SGHAT, CDR2 FQNNGV. The CDR3 extends over 14 amino acids. Trimming cost V 5 bases and J 5 bases; bases outside gene matches: 3. CDR3 sequence (DNA): TGTGCCAGCAGCCGTAGCGGGGGGGAAGATACGCAGTATTTT. As protein: CASSRSGGEDTQYF.

The rearrangement links TRBV6-5 to TRBJ1-2; D may be TRBD1 (6 bases). V lost 6 bases and J 4 bases, leaving 18 bases between the germline ends. The CDR3 covers 15 residues. Germline values: CDR1 MNHEY, CDR2 SVGAGI. DNA for the CDR3: TGTGCCAGCAGACCGACAGGCATGGGGGGCTATGGCTACACCTTC. Its protein is CASRPTGMGGYGYTF.

The rearrangement joins TRBV19 to TRBJ2-3, with D maybe TRBD1 (7 bases). The germline V and J ends were trimmed by 10 bases and 1 base, with 27 bases remaining between them. The CDR3 contains 18 residues. CDR1 is LNHDA and CDR2 is SQIVND in the germline V gene (reference sequence). The CDR3 DNA follows: TGTGCCACCACACGGGAGCGGGCGACAGGGTTGGGCACAGATACGCAGTATTTT. Translating gives CATTRERATGLGTDTQYF.

A note on this clone: At one boundary the junction diverges from the germline segment, which might be a read error. This chain links TRBV7-7 with TRBJ2-5; 8 bases line up with TRBD2. CDR3 length: 15 residues. Germline CDR1 is SSHAT and CDR2 is FNYEAQ (reference sequence). The CDR3 sequence: CASSLGSGDQETQYF. The CDR3 DNA reads as TGTGCTAGCAGCTTAGGTAGCGGGGACCAAGAGACCCAGTACTTC.

This sequence joins TRBV28 and TRBJ1-2, with TRBD1 identical over 8 bases. This CDR3 spans 17 amino acids. Germline CDR1 reads MDHEN; CDR2 reads SYDVKM. J lost 7 bases, V lost 2 bases, and 15 bases had no gene match. The CDR3 DNA reads TGTGCCAGCAGTTTAGATTCCGGACAGGGTCGTCTCGGTGGCTACACCTTC. This translates into CASSLDSGQGRLGGYTF.

In its sample, this clone was seen a few times. The chain recombines TRBV11-2 with TRBJ2-7; D is tentatively TRBD1 or TRBD2 (6 bases each). V lost 7 bases and J 4 bases, leaving 11 bases between the germline ends. The CDR3 covers 12 residues. The germline gives CDR1 SGHAT, CDR2 FQNNGV. The CDR3 reads CASTPGAYEQYF. Here the CDR3 DNA reads TGTGCCAGCACCCCGGGGGCATACGAGCAGTACTTC.

The chain has TRBV6-4 and TRBJ2-3; 7 positions match TRBD2. Germline loops: CDR1 MRHNA, CDR2 SNTAGT. Trimming removed 11 bases from V and 3 bases from J; junction bases left unmatched: 14. This CDR3 comprises 15 residues. The CDR3 is CALARGGSGTDTQYF. DNA of the CDR3: TGTGCCCTTGCACGGGGCGGGAGTGGGACAGATACGCAGTATTTT.

DNA for the CDR3: TGTGCCACCAGCAGAGAGGGGGGAGCTAATCAGCCCCAGCATTTT. It encodes CATSREGGANQPQHF. The chain employs TRBV15 and TRBJ1-5; a possible D gene is TRBD1 (5 bases). V was cut by 0 bases and J by 4 bases, with 10 bases left in between. This CDR3 spans 15 amino acids. From germline, CDR1 is LNHNV and CDR2 YYDKDF (reference sequence).

This rearrangement joins TRBV5-1 to TRBJ2-3, with D unclear. Trimming left V 1 base short and J 1 base short, with 7 bases between. The CDR3 is made up of 14 amino acids. Germline assignment: CDR1 SGHRS and CDR2 YFSETQ. CDR3 in DNA: TGCGCCAGCAGCTTGTCCCAACGCACAGATACGCAGTATTTT. It is translated as CASSLSQRTDTQYF.

The chain carries TRBV27 and TRBJ1-5; D is ambiguous. V lost 5 bases to trimming and J lost 3 bases, with 11 bases between them. The CDR3 has 14 residues. Germline loops: CDR1 MNHEY, CDR2 SMNVEV (reference sequence). The CDR3 protein is CASSRLGYNQPQHF. CDR3 bases: TGTGCCAGCAGTAGGTTAGGGTACAATCAGCCCCAGCATTTT.

The chain joins TRBV30 to TRBJ1-1; 8 bases are shared with TRBD1. Germline CDR1 and CDR2: GTSNPN and SVGIG (reference sequence). The CDR3 length is 14 residues. With V trimmed by 3 bases and J by 4 bases, 7 bases remained unmatched. As DNA, the CDR3 is TGTGCCTGGAGGTCAGGGGGCCTGGGCACTGAAGCTTTCTTT. This translates into CAWRSGGLGTEAFF.

This clone was counted once. The chain carries TRBV6-1 and TRBJ1-1, with a possible D match to TRBD1 (6 bases). CDR1 and CDR2 (germline): MNHNS, SASEGT. V was trimmed by 6 bases and J by 2 bases, leaving 10 bases between them. This CDR3 contains 13 residues. In DNA, the CDR3 is TGTGCCAGCAGGATACAGGGAAACACTGAAGCTTTCTTT. Translated, it gives CASRIQGNTEAFF.

The chain links TRBV9 to TRBJ1-3; maybe TRBD1 (5 bases). Trimming shortened V by 5 bases and J by 5 bases, and 14 bases separated the two germline ends. Germline lookup yields CDR1 SGDLS and CDR2 YYNGEE. This CDR3 region has 14 residues. CDR3 DNA: TGTGCCAGCAGTGGACACCTTTTAAGAAACACCATATATTTT. Its translation is CASSGHLLRNTIYF.

The chain recombines TRBV28 with TRBJ2-7; 7 nucleotides match TRBD1. The germline CDR1 and CDR2 sequences are MDHEN and SYDVKM. The CDR3 consists of 14 residues. The V gene end was trimmed by 9 bases and the J gene end by 0 bases; junction bases not matched to a gene: 8. The CDR3 sequence: CASETGLSSYEQYF. In DNA form, the CDR3 reads TGTGCCAGTGAGACAGGGCTAAGCTCCTACGAGCAGTACTTC. The full variable domain, its missing parts supplied by reference TRBV28 and TRBJ2-7, is DVKVTQSSRYLVKRTGEKVFLECVQDMDHENMFWYRQDPGLGLRLIYFSYDVKMKEKGDIPEGYSVSREKKERFSLILESASTNQTSMYLCASETGLSSYEQYFGPGTRLTVT.

The rearrangement joins TRBV10-3 to TRBJ2-5; TRBD1 matches 12 bases. CDR3 size: 17 residues. Trimming at V came to 10 bases and at J to 9 bases, leaving 21 bases not matched to a gene. The germline CDR1 and CDR2 sequences are ENHRY and SYGVKD. The CDR3 loop is CATSGTGGRGSKDPQYF. CDR3 DNA sequence: TGTGCCACCTCCGGGACAGGGGGCCGAGGCAGCAAGGACCCCCAGTACTTC.

The V gene is TRBV19, the J gene TRBJ2-1, with 9 bases fitting TRBD2. With V trimmed by 5 bases and J by 9 bases, 14 bases remained unmatched. The CDR3 totals 16 residues. From germline, CDR1 is LNHDA and CDR2 SQIVND (reference sequence). The CDR3 DNA reads TGTGCCAGTAGTCTCCCCCTGGCGGGAGGGCCGGGTGAGCAGTTCTTC. Its protein is CASSLPLAGGPGEQFF.

The J gene is TRBJ1-1, the V gene TRBV19; TRBD1 matches 8 bases. The V segment lost 8 bases and the J segment 1 base; nucleotides outside the gene matches: 3. The CDR3 covers 13 residues. Germline V gene sequence: CDR1 LNHDA, CDR2 SQIVND (reference sequence). The CDR3 region has the DNA TGTGCCAGTGGGGACAGGCGGAACACTGAAGCTTTCTTT. It encodes CASGDRRNTEAFF.

This rearrangement joins TRBV7-6 to TRBJ2-2; TRBD2 might be the D (5 bases). CDR1 is SGHVS, CDR2 FNYEAQ, per germline. This CDR3 region has 16 residues. V dropped 5 bases and J dropped 1 base, with 14 bases sitting between them. This chain's CDR3 is CASSPLSAENTGELFF. The CDR3 coding sequence is TGTGCCAGCAGCCCCCTCTCAGCGGAGAACACCGGGGAGCTGTTTTTT. The entire variable domain, with the rest obtained from reference TRBV7-6 and TRBJ2-2, is as follows: GAGVSQSPRYKVTKRGQDVALRCDPISGHVSLYWYRQALGQGPEFLTYFNYEAQQDKSGLPNDRFSAERPEGSISTLTIQRTEQRDSAMYRCASSPLSAENTGELFFGEGSRLTVL.

J is TRBJ2-7 and V is TRBV4-1; D may correspond to TRBD1 or TRBD2 (6 bases each). Trimming cost V 1 base and J 7 bases, with 17 bases left between them. There are 15 residues in the CDR3. Germline V gives CDR1 MGHRA, CDR2 YSYEKL. The CDR3 DNA is TGCGCCAGCAGCCAAGGGGACATCGGCGCGGGGGAGCAGTACTTC. As protein: CASSQGDIGAGEQYF.

This clone was seen a few times. The rearrangement uses TRBV5-6 and TRBJ1-4; D is uncertain. This CDR3 is 15 amino acids long. The V and J ends lost 6 bases and 8 bases respectively, with 20 bases between them. Germline lookup yields CDR1 SGHDT and CDR2 YYEEEE. For the CDR3, the DNA is TGTGCCAGCAACATCCAAGGTCGGCTGGGGGAAAAACTGTTTTTT. Translating it yields CASNIQGRLGEKLFF.